These 17 T cell receptor beta chains were sequenced from one sample in a study of blood T cell repertoires in COVID-19. Assay used: immunoSEQ multiplex PCR; TCRdb lists only in-frame clones, some missing. This repertoire shows 410,000 or so clones, 89% found once; its top ten account for about 1.4%. The specimen was peripheral blood. The receptors were gathered from a woman between 35 and 50 years old with COVID-19, enrolled during active disease.

The rearrangement joins TRBV10-3 to TRBJ2-1; tentatively, D is TRBD2 (5 bases). Germline V gives CDR1 ENHRY, CDR2 SYGVKD. V was shortened by 5 bases and J by 6 bases, with 20 bases between the two germline ends. This CDR3 has 16 residues. CDR3: CAISSRTSSVGNEQFF. DNA for the CDR3: TGTGCCATCAGTTCACGGACTTCTTCGGTGGGCAATGAGCAGTTCTTC.

The chain uses TRBV2 and TRBJ2-7; 7 bases match TRBD2. The CDR3 runs 13 residues. Per the germline V gene, CDR1 is SNHLY and CDR2 is FYNNEI. CDR3 bases: TGTGCTGGGGGGGTAATCTCCTCGTCCGAGCAGTACTTC. Translation gives CAGGVISSSEQYF.

CDR3 sequence reads: CSVGQGAVNTEAFF. Here the CDR3 DNA reads TGCAGCGTTGGACAGGGGGCTGTGAACACTGAAGCTTTCTTT. J is TRBJ1-1 and V is TRBV29-1; TRBD1 agrees at 10 bases. This CDR3 has 14 residues. Germline CDR1 is SQVTM and CDR2 is ANQGSEA. V shed 4 bases, J shed 0 bases, and the junction held 2 bases outside the gene matches.

The rearrangement links TRBV3-1 (or the pseudogene TRBV3-2) to TRBJ1-3; D unresolved. CDR3 length: 13 amino acids. Germline V gene data show CDR1 as LGHDT and CDR2 as YNNKEL (reference sequence). The V and J ends lost 8 bases and 0 bases respectively, with 8 bases between them. Here the CDR3 DNA reads TGTGCCAGCCGGGATCTCTCTGGAAACACCATATATTTT. Translation: CASRDLSGNTIYF.

The V gene is TRBV7-9, the J gene TRBJ2-5; TRBD1 matches at 7 bases. Per germline, CDR1 SEHNR and CDR2 FQNEAQ (reference sequence). The CDR3 has 16 residues. The junction had 19 bases not matched to a gene; V was cut back by 5 bases and J by 10 bases. CDR3: CASSPPPGQLAPVQYF. CDR3 nucleotides: TGTGCCAGCAGCCCCCCGCCGGGACAGTTGGCCCCCGTCCAGTACTTC. Complete variable domain (other parts from reference TRBV7-9 and TRBJ2-5): DTGVSQNPRHKITKRGQNVTFRCDPISEHNRLYWYRQTLGQGPEFLTYFQNEAQLEKSRLLSDRFSAERPKGSFSTLEIQRTEQGDSAMYLCASSPPPGQLAPVQYFGPGTRLLVL.

The chain joins TRBV10-3 to TRBJ2-1; 7 positions agree with TRBD1. The CDR3 sequence is 16 residues long. CDR1 and CDR2 (germline): ENHRY, SYGVKD. J lost 1 base, V lost 6 bases, and 9 bases had no gene match. The CDR3 nucleotides are TGTGCCATCAGCAACAGGGGATCGTCGTCCTACAATGAGCAGTTCTTC. The encoded protein is CAISNRGSSSYNEQFF.

This chain links TRBV12-3 or TRBV12-4 with TRBJ1-1; the match to TRBD1 covers 8 bases. Trimming cost V 5 bases and J 8 bases; bases outside gene matches: 1. The CDR3 has 11 residues. The DNA of the CDR3 is TGTGCCAGCAGTAGACAGGGGGAAGCTTTCTTT. Amino acids: CASSRQGEAFF.

CDR3 amino acids: CATGLSSSYNEQFF. The CDR3 DNA reads TGTGCCACAGGACTTTCTAGCTCCTACAATGAGCAGTTCTTC. The chain couples TRBV10-3 to TRBJ2-1; perhaps TRBD2 as D (5 bases). Trimming removed 10 bases at V and 0 bases at J, with 13 bases between. Germline loops: CDR1 ENHRY, CDR2 SYGVKD. This CDR3 has 14 amino acids.

This clone has just one count. V and J are TRBV5-1 and TRBJ1-1; the match to TRBD1 covers 10 bases. The CDR3 extends over 18 amino acids. V lost 0 bases to trimming and J lost 4 bases; unmatched junction nucleotides: 12. Germline V CDR1 and CDR2: SGHRS, YFSETQ. DNA for the CDR3: TGCGCCAGCAGCTTGGTTTCTCTTTGGGGACAGGGGCCCACTGAAGCTTTCTTT. Translating it yields CASSLVSLWGQGPTEAFF.

The chain recombines TRBV28 with TRBJ2-7; 8 nucleotides agree with TRBD1. The CDR3 extends over 12 amino acids. The trim removed 6 bases at V and 7 bases at J, leaving 5 bases unmatched. CDR1 and CDR2 from the germline V gene are MDHEN and SYDVKM. CDR3 in amino acids: CASRDRVREQYF. The CDR3 DNA reads TGTGCCAGCAGGGACAGGGTGAGGGAGCAGTACTTC.

This clone occurred once. This rearrangement joins TRBV14 to TRBJ1-5; perhaps TRBD1 as D (5 bases). Germline V gives CDR1 SGHDN, CDR2 FVKESK. This CDR3 contains 14 residues. V was cut by 8 bases and J by 2 bases, with 13 bases left in between. The CDR3 loop reads CASLGGGGNQPQHF. CDR3 DNA sequence: TGTGCCAGCTTGGGGGGGGGTGGCAATCAGCCCCAGCATTTT.

The J gene is TRBJ1-2, the V gene TRBV27, with a tentative D call TRBD1 (5 bases). CDR3 length equals 14 residues. Germline-derived CDR1 and CDR2 are MNHEY and SMNVEV (reference sequence). V was pared by 2 bases and J by 2 bases, with 9 bases between. CDR3 DNA: TGTGCCAGCAGTTTAGCGGGGGGGAACTATGGCTACACCTTC. Protein: CASSLAGGNYGYTF.

V and J are TRBV7-3 and TRBJ2-1; 10 bases align to TRBD1. The CDR3 is made up of 15 amino acids. Germline assignment: CDR1 SGHTA and CDR2 FQGTGA. V dropped 6 bases and J dropped 7; count of bases not matched to a gene: 9. The CDR3 sequence is CASSSPGQGRNEQFF. The CDR3 DNA follows: TGTGCCAGCAGTTCACCGGGACAGGGGAGGAATGAGCAGTTCTTC.

The J gene is TRBJ2-7, the V gene TRBV6-6, with TRBD1 matching over 9 bases. The CDR3 is 15 residues long. Trimming took 5 bases from V and 6 from J; bases not matched to a gene: 11. The germline gives CDR1 MNHNY, CDR2 SVGAGI (reference sequence). CDR3 amino acids: CASSHTGGEIAEQYF. For the CDR3, the DNA is TGTGCCAGCAGTCACACAGGGGGCGAGATAGCCGAGCAGTACTTC.

The CDR3 region is CASSGPSGTEETQYF. CDR3 sequence (DNA): TGTGCCAGCAGCGGCCCTTCCGGGACAGAAGAGACCCAGTACTTC. This sequence joins TRBV9 and TRBJ2-5, with TRBD1 identical over 7 bases. V trimming: 3 bases; J trimming: 3 bases; junction bases outside the gene matches: 8. Germline CDR1 SGDLS, CDR2 YYNGEE. The CDR3 consists of 15 residues.

The V and J genes are TRBV6-2 or TRBV6-3 and TRBJ1-2; no definite D call. CDR1 is MNHEY, CDR2 SVGEGT, per germline. The V end lost 2 bases, the J end lost 2 bases, and 6 bases lay between the germline ends. This CDR3 has 13 amino acids. CDR3 nucleotide sequence: TGTGCCAGCAGTTACCCGGGAAACTATGGCTACACCTTC. Amino acid sequence: CASSYPGNYGYTF.

This rearrangement joins TRBV28 to TRBJ1-4; no clear D gene. The CDR3 runs to 14 residues. Germline CDR1 and CDR2: MDHEN and SYDVKM. Between the trimmed V and J ends, which lost 1 base and 4 bases, there was a span of 7 bases. The CDR3 region is CASSLLEVNEKLFF. The CDR3 DNA is TGTGCCAGCAGTTTATTGGAGGTTAATGAAAAACTGTTTTTT.